Only a few counts were recorded for the clone carrying this T cell receptor (beta chain). The antigen is unknown. This sample is part of a study of identical twins. General study results and limits: Findings depended on cross-sectional statistics rather than tracking the same donors. Modeled out-of-frame TCR alpha sharing in monozygotic twins fell below observed levels. Less excess twin sharing appeared in beta out-of-frame sequences.

Germline CDR1 and CDR2: SQVTM and ANQGSEA. CDR3 length: 14 residues. With 6 bases clipped from V and 0 bases from J, the junction kept 2 bases outside the gene matches. TCRdb re-called the 5' RACE reads through MiXCR, storing one row per CDR3 protein. In the table there are roughly 290,000 distinct CDR3 sequences, more than 6.5% of which are singletons. A further study also used this sample, focusing on yellow fever vaccine responses in identical twins. That work contributes: Twins reportedly showed a vaccine T cell response that seemed partly convergent and partly personalized.

Sequencing was performed on memory (CD45RO+) T cells sorted from blood. The TCR originated in a woman between 18 and 29 years old in good health. The chain combines TRBV29-1 with TRBJ2-2, with 9 positions matching TRBD1. The CDR3 sequence: CSVGTGTNTGELFF. DNA for the CDR3: TGCAGCGTGGGGACAGGGACGAACACCGGGGAGCTGTTTTTT.